This passage covers 28 T cell receptor beta chains from one sample sequenced in a study of cytomegalovirus exposure and HLA in healthy donors. PCR employed 60 Vbeta and 13 Jbeta primers. The table came from immunoSEQ multiplex PCR; TCRdb's copy has only in-frame clones and leaves some out. The table lists under 200,000 clones, roughly 80% of them singletons. Sequenced sample: PBMCs. These receptors were taken from a woman aged 50 to 60 in good health and CMV-seropositive.

This chain links TRBV5-6 with TRBJ1-6; 7 nucleotides line up with TRBD1. This CDR3 is 16 amino acids long. V lost 2 bases, J lost 9 bases, and 11 bases stayed unmatched. CDR1 and CDR2 from the germline V gene are SGHDT and YYEEEE. CDR3 sequence reads: CASSLRQGAIRSPLHF. The CDR3 coding sequence is TGTGCCAGCAGCTTACGACAGGGCGCTATTCGTTCACCCCTCCACTTT.

This clone was counted between two and nine times. This CDR3 is CASSFFKQKAAYEQYF. The CDR3, as DNA: TGTGCCAGCAGTTTTTTCAAGCAGAAGGCGGCATACGAGCAGTACTTC. The J gene is TRBJ2-7, the V gene TRBV27; D not certain. The CDR3 consists of 16 residues. Germline loops: CDR1 MNHEY, CDR2 SMNVEV (reference sequence). Trimming removed 3 bases at V and 4 bases at J, with 19 bases between.

This rearrangement joins TRBV28 to TRBJ1-6; D is unclear. The germline gives CDR1 MDHEN, CDR2 SYDVKM. This CDR3 comprises 15 residues. V lost 7 bases and J 8 bases, leaving 18 bases between the germline ends. CDR3 coding DNA: TGTGCCAGCAAAGCCCTGACTGCCGCTCATTCACCCCTCCACTTT. Encoded protein: CASKALTAAHSPLHF.

The CDR3 here is CAISVDREDNSPLHF. The CDR3 DNA reads as TGTGCCATCAGTGTCGACAGGGAGGATAATTCACCCCTCCACTTT. The chain is built from TRBV10-3 and TRBJ1-6, with TRBD1 matching 7 bases. V dropped 4 bases and J dropped 5; count of bases not matched to a gene: 5. This CDR3 has 15 residues. CDR1 ENHRY and CDR2 SYGVKD come from the germline V gene.

The J gene is TRBJ2-1, the V gene TRBV14; D gene ambiguous. The CDR3 contains 13 residues. V gave up 0 bases and J gave up 10 bases, with 10 bases separating them. Germline loops: CDR1 SGHDN, CDR2 FVKESK. For the CDR3, the DNA is TGTGCCAGCAGCCAAGATCAGGCAGGCGAGCAGTTCTTC. As protein: CASSQDQAGEQFF.

V is TRBV15 and J is TRBJ2-5; weak D call: TRBD2 (6 bases). Germline V gene sequence: CDR1 LNHNV, CDR2 YYDKDF (reference sequence). Trimming left V 8 bases short and J 2 bases short, with 9 bases between. The CDR3 loop spans 12 amino acids. DNA of the CDR3: TGTGCCACCGCGGCGGGGCAAGAGACCCAGTACTTC. Translating it yields CATAAGQETQYF.

The V and J genes are TRBV5-3 and TRBJ1-6, with D perhaps TRBD1 (6 bases). TRBV5-3 is filed as an ORF, its function uncertain. V was clipped by 1 base and J by 8 bases, with 16 bases between them. The CDR3 has 16 residues. CDR3 coding DNA: TGTGCCAGAAGCTTGTTTACGACAGGTGGATATTCACCCCTCCACTTT. It encodes CARSLFTTGGYSPLHF.

The chain employs TRBV4-2 and TRBJ2-2, with 9 bases identical to TRBD2. V was clipped by 1 base and J by 2 bases; unmatched bases: 11. The CDR3 totals 19 residues. CDR1 LGHNA and CDR2 YNFKEQ come from the germline V gene. The CDR3 loop is CASSQAYAGGAVNTGELFF. The CDR3 DNA sequence: TGTGCCAGCAGCCAAGCTTATGCGGGGGGGGCTGTTAACACCGGGGAGCTGTTTTTT.

The chain uses TRBV4-1 and TRBJ1-6; TRBD1 matches 8 bases. The ends lost 1 base at V and 6 bases at J; junction bases unmatched: 5. Germline-derived CDR1 and CDR2 are MGHRA and YSYEKL. The CDR3 totals 16 residues. The CDR3 region is CASSQVPGQGNSPLHF. Here the CDR3 DNA reads TGCGCCAGCAGCCAAGTACCAGGACAGGGTAATTCACCCCTCCACTTT.

This chain connects TRBV4-3 to TRBJ2-7; 8 nucleotides line up with TRBD2. V lost 2 bases, J lost 5 bases, and 8 bases stayed unmatched. The CDR3 sequence is 15 residues long. Germline V gene sequence: CDR1 LGHNA, CDR2 YSLEER. CDR3 in amino acids: CASSQWPGGANEQYF. CDR3 DNA sequence: TGCGCCAGCAGCCAATGGCCGGGAGGGGCCAACGAGCAGTACTTC.

The CDR3 loop is CASSLSDRSNQPQHF. CDR3 coding DNA: TGTGCCAGCTCACTTTCTGACAGGTCTAATCAGCCCCAGCATTTT. The V gene is TRBV18, the J gene TRBJ1-5; a weak D match, TRBD1 (6 bases). V dropped 4 bases and J dropped 4 bases, with 14 bases sitting between them. The CDR3 runs to 15 residues. Germline V gives CDR1 KGHSH, CDR2 LQKENI. Full variable domain (rest looked up from reference TRBV18 and TRBJ1-5): NAGVMQNPRHLVRRRGQEARLRCSPMKGHSHVYWYRQLPEEGLKFMVYLQKENIIDESGMPKERFSAEFPKEGPSILRIQQVVRGDSAAYFCASSLSDRSNQPQHFGDGTRLSIL.

This rearrangement joins TRBV19 to TRBJ1-1, with D perhaps TRBD1 (5 bases). The V end lost 5 bases, the J end lost 3 bases, and 13 bases lay between the germline ends. Germline CDR1 LNHDA, CDR2 SQIVND (reference sequence). CDR3 length equals 14 residues. The CDR3 DNA sequence: TGTGCCAGTAGTCCTTATCTAGGGGACACTGAAGCTTTCTTT. This sequence encodes CASSPYLGDTEAFF. Using reference TRBV19 and TRBJ1-1 for the parts outside the CDR3, the full variable domain is DGGITQSPKYLFRKEGQNVTLSCEQNLNHDAMYWYRQDPGQGLRLIYYSQIVNDFQKGDIAEGYSVSREKKESFPLTVTSAQKNPTAFYLCASSPYLGDTEAFFGQGTRLTVV.

The V call is TRBV6-1, the J call TRBJ2-7; possibly TRBD1 for D (5 bases). CDR1 is MNHNS and CDR2 is SASEGT in the germline V gene. The CDR3 has 15 residues. V lost 8 bases to trimming and J lost 0 bases, with 17 bases between them. CDR3 nucleotides: TGTGCCAGCTTCCCTCGGCATGGGGCCTCCTACGAGCAGTACTTC. It is translated as CASFPRHGASYEQYF.

The J gene is TRBJ2-3, the V gene TRBV2; 8 bases line up with TRBD2. In germline, CDR1 is SNHLY, CDR2 FYNNEI. After removal of 8 bases from V and 1 base from J, the junction contained 8 bases not matched to a gene. The CDR3 spans 15 residues. As DNA, the CDR3 is TGTGCCAGCGGAGCCGAGCGGGGGCGCACAGATACGCAGTATTTT. Protein product: CASGAERGRTDTQYF.

The chain recombines TRBV27 with TRBJ2-7; TRBD1 aligns across 8 bases. Trimming removed 5 bases from V and 4 bases from J; junction bases left unmatched: 7. CDR3 length: 14 residues. Per the germline V gene, CDR1 is MNHEY and CDR2 is SMNVEV (reference sequence). The CDR3 nucleotides are TGTGCCAGCAGTCCAGGACAGGGCCAATACGAGCAGTACTTC. Residues: CASSPGQGQYEQYF.

The CDR3 sequence is CASSGPPAGSQPQHF. CDR3 nucleotide sequence: TGTGCCAGTAGCGGCCCCCCGGCAGGCAGTCAGCCCCAGCATTTT. This chain uses TRBV19 with TRBJ1-5, with unresolved D. The CDR3 is 15 amino acids. Germline CDR1 is LNHDA and CDR2 is SQIVND (reference sequence). V was trimmed by 6 bases and J by 6 bases, leaving 18 bases between them.

This chain connects TRBV6-4 to TRBJ2-1; 10 bases match TRBD2. CDR1 is MRHNA and CDR2 is SNTAGT in the germline V gene. The CDR3 consists of 15 residues. J lost 7 bases, V lost 6 bases, and 9 bases had no gene match. The CDR3, as DNA: TGTGCCAGCAGCTCAGATAGCGGGGGGTCGAATGAGCAGTTCTTC. Its protein is CASSSDSGGSNEQFF.

The gene calls are TRBV5-1 and TRBJ2-2, with D perhaps TRBD2 (6 bases). V gave up 0 bases and J gave up 4 bases, with 13 bases separating them. The CDR3 has 16 residues. Germline CDR1 SGHRS, CDR2 YFSETQ. The CDR3 DNA is TGCGCCAGCAGCTTGGCCAAGATGGGAGGCACCGGGGAGCTGTTTTTT. The encoded protein is CASSLAKMGGTGELFF. Drawing the rest from reference TRBV5-1 and TRBJ2-2, the complete variable domain is KAGVTQTPRYLIKTRGQQVTLSCSPISGHRSVSWYQQTPGQGLQFLFEYFSETQRNKGNFPGRFSGRQFSNSRSEMNVSTLELGDSALYLCASSLAKMGGTGELFFGEGSRLTVL.

The gene calls are TRBV29-1 and TRBJ1-2; no firm D call. Germline loops: CDR1 SQVTM, CDR2 ANQGSEA. The V end was cut by 5 bases, the J end by 0 bases, with 10 bases between. This CDR3 has 13 amino acids. The CDR3 DNA reads TGCAGCGTTTTTGACAAGTCTAACTATGGCTACACCTTC. Residues: CSVFDKSNYGYTF.

Concerning this clone: The germline gene is not matched at one end of the junction; a read error may be the cause. The chain combines TRBV7-2 with TRBJ2-3; TRBD2 matches 10 bases. This CDR3 has 14 residues. Germline V CDR1 and CDR2: SGHTA, FQGNSA. The CDR3 here is CASSPGTSAPPRDF. DNA for the CDR3: TGTGCCAGCAGCCCCGGGACTAGCGCCCCACCGAGGGATTTT.

The chain links TRBV7-2 to TRBJ2-5; 8 bases are a match to TRBD2. CDR3 size: 16 residues. CDR1 and CDR2 (germline): SGHTA, FQGNSA. V shed 5 bases, J shed 5 bases, and the junction held 13 bases outside the gene matches. The CDR3 DNA reads as TGTGCCAGCAGCAAAATTTCCGGGGGGGGTTTGGAGACCCAGTACTTC. Translating gives CASSKISGGGLETQYF.

V is TRBV9 and J is TRBJ1-1; 7 bases map to TRBD1. V trimming: 4 bases; J trimming: 1 base; junction bases outside the gene matches: 4. Germline CDR1 is SGDLS and CDR2 is YYNGEE. The CDR3 extends over 14 amino acids. The CDR3 bases are TGTGCCAGCAGCCCTGGGACAGCGAACACTGAAGCTTTCTTT. Amino acid sequence: CASSPGTANTEAFF.

Only one count was recorded for this clone. The chain joins TRBV7-6 to TRBJ2-1, with 8 nucleotides matching TRBD2. The CDR3 is 16 amino acids. Germline trimming cut 4 bases from V and 3 bases from J; bases unmatched to any gene: 8. Germline assignment: CDR1 SGHVS and CDR2 FNYEAQ. The CDR3 nucleotides read TGTGCCAGCAGCTCCTTAGCGGGGTCTTTCTACAATGAGCAGTTCTTC. Its protein product is CASSSLAGSFYNEQFF.

The V gene is TRBV7-8, the J gene TRBJ1-3; D call uncertain. The CDR3 has 15 amino acids. Germline CDR1 is SGHVS and CDR2 is FQNEAQ. V shed 0 bases and J shed 1 base, with 7 bases lying between them. The CDR3 is CASSLAAPSGNTIYF. The CDR3 nucleotides read TGTGCCAGCAGCTTAGCGGCCCCGTCTGGAAACACCATATATTTT.

The rearrangement joins TRBV25-1 to TRBJ1-1, with a tentative D call TRBD1 (5 bases). V was shortened by 3 bases and J by 4 bases, with 12 bases between the two germline ends. The CDR3 covers 14 residues. Germline V lookup: CDR1 MGHDK, CDR2 SYGVNS. As DNA, the CDR3 is TGTGCCAGCAGTGACACAGGTGAGAGCACTGAAGCTTTCTTT. Translating it yields CASSDTGESTEAFF.

The chain joins TRBV9 to TRBJ1-2; a weak D match, TRBD1 (5 bases). V was pared by 5 bases and J by 4 bases, with 15 bases between. Germline values: CDR1 SGDLS, CDR2 YYNGEE. The CDR3 totals 14 residues. CDR3 sequence: CASRGGGRGYGYTF. The CDR3 nucleotides read TGTGCCAGCAGGGGCGGGGGGAGAGGCTATGGCTACACCTTC.

The chain recombines TRBV11-2 with TRBJ2-5, with 9 bases identical to TRBD1. The CDR3 consists of 15 residues. CDR1 and CDR2 (germline): SGHAT, FQNNGV. Unmatched junction bases numbered 9, after V lost 5 bases and J lost 5 bases. CDR3 sequence reads: CASSIVTGGVETQYF. CDR3 DNA: TGTGCCAGCAGCATCGTGACAGGGGGGGTGGAGACCCAGTACTTC. The full variable domain, rest sourced from reference TRBV11-2 and TRBJ2-5, is EAGVAQSPRYKIIEKRQSVAFWCNPISGHATLYWYQQILGQGPKLLIQFQNNGVVDDSQLPKDRFSAERLKGVDSTLKIQPAKLEDSAVYLCASSIVTGGVETQYFGPGTRLLVL.

The chain carries TRBV19 and TRBJ2-5; 10 positions match TRBD1. The CDR3 runs to 15 residues. Per the germline V gene, CDR1 is LNHDA and CDR2 is SQIVND (reference sequence). The trim removed 5 bases at V and 2 bases at J, leaving 5 bases unmatched. DNA of the CDR3: TGTGCCAGTAGTGCCCCGGACAGGGGGCAAGAGACCCAGTACTTC. Translating it yields CASSAPDRGQETQYF.